This T cell receptor (beta chain) was profiled in a study of cytomegalovirus exposure and HLA in healthy donors. Overall study: From HLA-typed donors, an early data release held some 91 million unique TCRs. Among the 398 genotyped donors, approximately 82% were placed in the Caucasian-associated ancestry cluster.

It was with 60 Vbeta and 13 Jbeta primers that the PCR ran. Generated by immunoSEQ multiplex PCR, the TCRdb table keeps only in-frame clones and is missing some. The table lists about 140,000 clones, roughly two thirds of them singletons. Trimming took off 8 bases at V and 8 bases at J, with 19 bases between the two ends. Germline V CDR1 and CDR2: SNHLY, FYNNEI. CDR3 length equals 15 residues. Study-wide results and limits: Researchers reported in a later analysis that common viral pathogens appeared linked to several top clusters. On later analysis, the bulk of CMV-associated TCR beta chains appeared to be HLA-restricted.

In this sample, this clone turned up a few times. No antigen is known for it. The TCR was taken from a woman aged 35 to 49 in good health and CMV-seronegative. Sequenced: PBMCs. The rearrangement joins TRBV2 to TRBJ1-6; a possible D gene is TRBD1 (6 bases). CDR3 amino acids: CASGEGQSVYSPLHF. The CDR3 coding sequence is TGTGCCAGCGGGGAAGGACAGTCGGTTTATTCACCCCTCCACTTT.